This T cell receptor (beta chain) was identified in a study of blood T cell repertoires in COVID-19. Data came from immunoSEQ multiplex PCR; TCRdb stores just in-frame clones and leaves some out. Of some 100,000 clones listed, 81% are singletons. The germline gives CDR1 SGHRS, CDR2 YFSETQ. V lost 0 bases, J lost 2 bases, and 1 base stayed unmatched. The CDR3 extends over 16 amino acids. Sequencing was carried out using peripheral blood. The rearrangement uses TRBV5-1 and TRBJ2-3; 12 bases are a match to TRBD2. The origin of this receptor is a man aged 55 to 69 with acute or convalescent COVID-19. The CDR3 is CASSLGTSGNTDTQYF. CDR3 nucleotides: TGCGCCAGCAGCTTGGGGACTAGCGGGAACACAGATACGCAGTATTTT. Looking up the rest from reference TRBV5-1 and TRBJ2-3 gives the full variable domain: KAGVTQTPRYLIKTRGQQVTLSCSPISGHRSVSWYQQTPGQGLQFLFEYFSETQRNKGNFPGRFSGRQFSNSRSEMNVSTLELGDSALYLCASSLGTSGNTDTQYFGPGTRLTVL.